The 8 T cell receptor beta chains below all came from one sample that was sequenced in a study of blood T cells in healthy people across ages. With a J-beta primer mix and a sample-barcoded 5' primer, a second PCR ran about 7 to 12 cycles. TCRdb redid the calling of the 5' RACE reads with MiXCR, one entry per CDR3 protein. The table includes about 1,800,000 distinct CDR3 sequences, under 30% detected once. The source material was blood. These TCRs come from a woman aged 25 to 45 in good health.

This clonotype was seen a few times. This chain joins TRBV16 and TRBJ1-4; 7 positions agree with TRBD1. This CDR3 comprises 14 residues. Germline-derived CDR1 and CDR2 are KGHSY and FQNENV. The V and J ends lost 6 bases and 10 bases, in that order; junction bases with no gene match: 11. In DNA, the CDR3 is TGTGCCAGCAGTACCGGGACAGTTGACGCAAAACTGTTTTTT. This translates into CASSTGTVDAKLFF.

The V call is TRBV7-9, the J call TRBJ2-5; 11 nucleotides agree with TRBD2. Germline assignment: CDR1 SEHNR and CDR2 FQNEAQ (reference sequence). Trimming at V came to 3 bases and at J to 0 bases, leaving 6 bases not matched to a gene. This CDR3 is built from 17 residues. CDR3 region: CASSFFLAGGYQETQYF. The CDR3 region has the DNA TGTGCCAGCAGCTTCTTTCTAGCGGGGGGATACCAAGAGACCCAGTACTTC.

The CDR3 DNA follows: TGTGCCAGCAGCCCAAGACTAGCGGGGGGCTGGGAGACCCAGTACTTC. This translates into CASSPRLAGGWETQYF. The gene calls are TRBV11-2 and TRBJ2-5, with TRBD2 identical over 13 bases. Germline CDR1 SGHAT, CDR2 FQNNGV. There are 16 residues in the CDR3. V was pared by 5 bases and J by 5 bases, with 8 bases of the junction left unmatched.

A word on this clonotype: One end of the junction is discordant with germline, which a read error may explain. This CDR3 is CASRTNCGYTF. As DNA, the CDR3 is TGTGCCAGCAGGACTAACTGTGGCTACACCTTC. V gene TRBV12-3 or TRBV12-4 combines with J gene TRBJ1-2; no clear D. The CDR3 runs 11 residues.

This clonotype has at least ten counts. The chain has TRBV10-1 and TRBJ2-5, with 7 bases fitting TRBD1. With 4 bases clipped from V and 4 bases from J, the junction kept 9 bases outside the gene matches. The CDR3 sequence is 15 residues long. Per germline, CDR1 WNHNN and CDR2 SYGVQD (reference sequence). The CDR3 region is CASSASRGTPETQYF. CDR3 sequence (DNA): TGCGCCAGCAGTGCATCCAGGGGGACGCCAGAGACCCAGTACTTC.

This clonotype was counted many times. The CDR3 loop is CASSGTGVYNEQFF. The CDR3 DNA reads TGTGCCAGCAGTGGGACAGGGGTTTACAATGAGCAGTTCTTC. The chain links TRBV28 to TRBJ2-1; 10 nucleotides line up with TRBD1. Losses at the gene ends were 5 bases for V and 4 bases for J; bases not matched to a gene: 2. There are 14 residues in the CDR3. The germline V gene encodes CDR1 MDHEN and CDR2 SYDVKM.

This clonotype was detected only a few times. This sequence joins TRBV29-1 and TRBJ1-2; D is uncertain. Trimming shortened V by 6 bases and J by 2 bases, and 10 bases separated the two germline ends. Germline CDR1 is SQVTM and CDR2 is ANQGSEA. The CDR3 extends over 12 amino acids. The chain's CDR3 is CSVDIGNYGYTF. CDR3 nucleotide sequence: TGCAGCGTCGATATCGGGAACTATGGCTACACCTTC.

This clonotype came up many times. The gene calls are TRBV4-1 and TRBJ2-4; D is unresolved. Trimming cost V 1 base and J 15 bases, with 4 bases left between them. Germline V gene data show CDR1 as MGHRA and CDR2 as YSYEKL. This CDR3 comprises 9 residues. CDR3 in amino acids: CASSQGPYF. In DNA form, the CDR3 reads TGCGCCAGCAGCCAAGGGCCGTACTTC.